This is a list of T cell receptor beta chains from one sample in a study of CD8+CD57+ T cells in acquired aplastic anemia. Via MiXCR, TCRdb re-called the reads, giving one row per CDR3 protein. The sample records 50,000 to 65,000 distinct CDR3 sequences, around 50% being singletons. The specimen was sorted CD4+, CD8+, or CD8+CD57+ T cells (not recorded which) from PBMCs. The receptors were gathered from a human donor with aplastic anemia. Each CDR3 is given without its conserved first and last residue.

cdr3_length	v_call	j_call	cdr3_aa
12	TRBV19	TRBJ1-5	ASSIVGGPQPQH
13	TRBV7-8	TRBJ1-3	ASSSGTAEENTIY
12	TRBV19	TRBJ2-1	ASSPFRGSDEQF
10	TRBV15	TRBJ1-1	ATSRAGAEAF
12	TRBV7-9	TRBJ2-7	ASSTPGRGGEQY
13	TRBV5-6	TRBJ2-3	ASSPGQSSTDTQY
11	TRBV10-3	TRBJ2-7	AIKAGESYEQY
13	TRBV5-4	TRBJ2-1	ASSLGRANGYEQF
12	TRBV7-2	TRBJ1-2	ASSQDATGYGYT
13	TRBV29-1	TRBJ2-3	SVEVSSGSTDTQY
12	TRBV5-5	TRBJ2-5	ASSLWQPQETQY
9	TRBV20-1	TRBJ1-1	STTEGTEAF
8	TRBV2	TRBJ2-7	ASRGLEQY
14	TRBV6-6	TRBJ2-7	ASSYSSQGDLSEQY
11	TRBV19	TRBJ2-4	ASSTPREDIQY
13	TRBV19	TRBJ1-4	ASSPFRATNEKLS
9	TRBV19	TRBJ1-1	ASSIGTGAF
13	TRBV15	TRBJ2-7	ATSSPEGRNYEQY
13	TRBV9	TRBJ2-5	ASSRSGALEETQY
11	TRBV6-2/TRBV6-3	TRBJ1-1	ASRRGTGGEAF
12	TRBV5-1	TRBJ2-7	ASSLVWGESEQY
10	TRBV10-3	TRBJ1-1	ASSQTRTEAF
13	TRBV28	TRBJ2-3	ASSLGDSHTDTQY
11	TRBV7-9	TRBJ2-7	ASSLDRVSEQY
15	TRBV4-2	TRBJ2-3	ASSQNGGGIFSNTQY
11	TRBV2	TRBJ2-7	ASSLHTLYEQY
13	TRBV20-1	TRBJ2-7	SASGLLAGGGEQY
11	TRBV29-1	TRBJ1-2	SVQGGSRNGYT
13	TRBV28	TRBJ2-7	ASSPRGAPSYEQY